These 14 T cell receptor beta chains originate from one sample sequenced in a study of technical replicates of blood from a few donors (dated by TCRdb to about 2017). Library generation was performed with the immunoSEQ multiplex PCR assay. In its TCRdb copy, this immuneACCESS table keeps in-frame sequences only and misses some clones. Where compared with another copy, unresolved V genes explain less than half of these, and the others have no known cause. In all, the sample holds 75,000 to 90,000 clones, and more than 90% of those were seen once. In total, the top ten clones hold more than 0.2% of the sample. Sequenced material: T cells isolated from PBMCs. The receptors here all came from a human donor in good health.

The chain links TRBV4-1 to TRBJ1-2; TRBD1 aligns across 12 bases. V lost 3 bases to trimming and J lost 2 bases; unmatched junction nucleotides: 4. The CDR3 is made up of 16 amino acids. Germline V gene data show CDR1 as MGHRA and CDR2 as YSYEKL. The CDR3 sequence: CASSQKGTGGNYGYTF. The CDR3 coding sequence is TGCGCCAGCAGCCAGAAAGGGACAGGGGGCAACTATGGCTACACCTTC.

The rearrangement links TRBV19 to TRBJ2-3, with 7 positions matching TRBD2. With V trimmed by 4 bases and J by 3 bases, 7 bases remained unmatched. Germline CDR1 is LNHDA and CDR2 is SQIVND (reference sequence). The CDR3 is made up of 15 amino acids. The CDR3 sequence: CASSRLAGATDTQYF. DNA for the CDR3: TGTGCCAGTAGTAGGTTGGCGGGAGCGACAGATACGCAGTATTTT. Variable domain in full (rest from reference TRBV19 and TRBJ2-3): DGGITQSPKYLFRKEGQNVTLSCEQNLNHDAMYWYRQDPGQGLRLIYYSQIVNDFQKGDIAEGYSVSREKKESFPLTVTSAQKNPTAFYLCASSRLAGATDTQYFGPGTRLTVL.

The CDR3 DNA follows: TGTGCCAGCAGCAAAATGGCAGGGCAACCCCCGGTTGGAATCAAGCAGTTCTTC. Protein product: CASSKMAGQPPVGIKQFF. This sequence joins TRBV21-1 and TRBJ2-1; the DNA was not compared with TRBD1, the D call given in the table. TRBV21-1 corresponds to a pseudogene. The CDR3 spans 18 residues.

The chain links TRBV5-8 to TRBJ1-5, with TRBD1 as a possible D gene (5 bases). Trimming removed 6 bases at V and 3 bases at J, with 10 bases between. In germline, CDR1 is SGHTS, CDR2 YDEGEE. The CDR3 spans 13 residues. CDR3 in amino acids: CASNDRDNQPQHF. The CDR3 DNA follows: TGTGCCAGCAACGACAGAGACAATCAGCCCCAGCATTTT.

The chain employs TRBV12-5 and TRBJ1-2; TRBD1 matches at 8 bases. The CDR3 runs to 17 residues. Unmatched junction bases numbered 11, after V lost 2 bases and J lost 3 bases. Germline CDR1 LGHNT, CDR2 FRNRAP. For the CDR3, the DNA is TGTGCTAGTGGTTTGCCCCATAAACAGGGGGGAGACTATGGCTACACCTTC. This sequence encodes CASGLPHKQGGDYGYTF.

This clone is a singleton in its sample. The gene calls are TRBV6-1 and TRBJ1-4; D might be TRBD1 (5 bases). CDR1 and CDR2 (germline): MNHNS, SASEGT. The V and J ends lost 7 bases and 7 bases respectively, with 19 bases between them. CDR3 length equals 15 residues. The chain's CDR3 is CASTEAAGRGEKLFF. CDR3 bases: TGTGCCAGCACCGAAGCTGCGGGACGCGGTGAAAAACTGTTTTTT.

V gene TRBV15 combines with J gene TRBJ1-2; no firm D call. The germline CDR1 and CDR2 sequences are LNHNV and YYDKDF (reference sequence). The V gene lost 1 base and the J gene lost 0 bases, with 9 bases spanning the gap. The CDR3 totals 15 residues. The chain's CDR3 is CATSRVGETNYGYTF. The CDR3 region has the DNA TGTGCCACCAGCAGAGTAGGAGAGACTAACTATGGCTACACCTTC.

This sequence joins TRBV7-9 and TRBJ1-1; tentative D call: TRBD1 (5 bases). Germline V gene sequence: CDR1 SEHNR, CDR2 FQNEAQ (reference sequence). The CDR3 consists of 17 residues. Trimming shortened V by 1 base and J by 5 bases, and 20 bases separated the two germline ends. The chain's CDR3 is CASSLVGGKGIRTEAFF. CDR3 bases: TGTGCCAGCAGCTTAGTGGGGGGGAAGGGGATAAGGACTGAAGCTTTCTTT.

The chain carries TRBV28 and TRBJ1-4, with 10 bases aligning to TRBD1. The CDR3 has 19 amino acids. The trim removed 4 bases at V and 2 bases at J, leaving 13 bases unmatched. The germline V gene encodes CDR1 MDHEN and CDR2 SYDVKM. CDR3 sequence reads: CASSSGTGAPSYTNEKLFF. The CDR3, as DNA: TGTGCCAGCAGTTCCGGGACAGGGGCTCCTTCTTACACTAATGAAAAACTGTTTTTT. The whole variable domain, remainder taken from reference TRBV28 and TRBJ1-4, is DVKVTQSSRYLVKRTGEKVFLECVQDMDHENMFWYRQDPGLGLRLIYFSYDVKMKEKGDIPEGYSVSREKKERFSLILESASTNQTSMYLCASSSGTGAPSYTNEKLFFGSGTQLSVL.

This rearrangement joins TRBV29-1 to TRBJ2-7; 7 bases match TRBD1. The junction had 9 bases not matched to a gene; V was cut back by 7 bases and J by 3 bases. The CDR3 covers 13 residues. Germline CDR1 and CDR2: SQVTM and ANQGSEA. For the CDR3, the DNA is TGCAGCGCATCCGGGACAGCAAGCTACGAGCAGTACTTC. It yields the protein CSASGTASYEQYF.

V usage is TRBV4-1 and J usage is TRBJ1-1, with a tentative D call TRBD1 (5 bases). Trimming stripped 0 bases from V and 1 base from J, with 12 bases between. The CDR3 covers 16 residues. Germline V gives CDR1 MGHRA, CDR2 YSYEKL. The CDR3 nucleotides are TGCGCCAGCAGCCAAGATTCTCAGGGAACGAACACTGAAGCTTTCTTT. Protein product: CASSQDSQGTNTEAFF.

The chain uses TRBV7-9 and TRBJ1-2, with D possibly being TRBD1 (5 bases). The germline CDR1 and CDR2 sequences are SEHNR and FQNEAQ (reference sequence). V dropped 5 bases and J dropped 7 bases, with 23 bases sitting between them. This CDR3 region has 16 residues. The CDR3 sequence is CASSRTNPRANSGYTF. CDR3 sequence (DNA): TGTGCCAGCAGCCGAACGAACCCCAGGGCGAATAGTGGCTACACCTTC.

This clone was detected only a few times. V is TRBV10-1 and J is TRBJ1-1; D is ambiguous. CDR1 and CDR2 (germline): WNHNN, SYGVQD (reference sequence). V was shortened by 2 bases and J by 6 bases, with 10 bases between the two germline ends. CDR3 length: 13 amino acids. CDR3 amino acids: CASSEGSGSEAFF. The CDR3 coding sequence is TGCGCCAGCAGTGAGGGCAGCGGATCTGAAGCTTTCTTT.

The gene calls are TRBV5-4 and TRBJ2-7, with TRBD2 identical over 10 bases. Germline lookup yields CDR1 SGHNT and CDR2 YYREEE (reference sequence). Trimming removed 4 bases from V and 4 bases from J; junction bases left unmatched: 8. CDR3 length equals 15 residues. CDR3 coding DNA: TGTGCCAGCAGCCTGACAGGACTAGCGGATTACGAGCAGTACTTC. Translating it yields CASSLTGLADYEQYF.